The clone carrying this T cell receptor beta chain came up many times. The target antigen is unknown. This record comes from a study of T-cell reconstitution after alpha-beta-depleted transplantation in children. General observations from the study: Surviving recipient T cells and thymic progenitors produced the high day-60 TCRbeta diversity seen in some patients. T-cell numbers and diversity, one year after transplant, stemmed largely from T cells that were newly produced. Expanded clones from the graft, numbering several hundred, reportedly supplied alpha-beta T cells about two months after transplant.

The TCRbeta library was prepared with unique molecular identifiers. TCRdb processed the PCR reads anew with MiXCR; each CDR3 protein has one entry. The profile shows about 980,000 distinct CDR3 sequences, 25% to 30% of them singletons. This CDR3 has 12 residues. V was pared by 3 bases and J by 8 bases, with 8 bases between. The sequence came from a boy in the first two years of life who had a stem cell transplant for SCID, so the T cells may come from the graft donor. The chain employs TRBV12-3 or TRBV12-4 and TRBJ2-4; a weak D match, TRBD1 (5 bases). Sample: PBMCs, mostly from graft donor cells, taken 360 days after TCRalphabeta/CD19-depleted stem cell transplant. CDR3 sequence reads: CASSFIGDIQYF. The DNA of the CDR3 is TGTGCCAGCAGTTTCATAGGGGACATTCAGTACTTC.